A single sample is the source of the 23 T cell receptor beta chains below, sequenced in a study of CD8 T cells in ankylosing spondylitis. General observations from the study: A motif of 7 or 8 highly homologous TCR beta variants was seen as apparently characteristic of ankylosing spondylitis blood.

TCRdb processed the 5' RACE reads anew with MiXCR; each CDR3 protein has one entry. The sample has fewer than 550,000 distinct CDR3 sequences, roughly 5.2% seen once. For these TCRs, the target antigens are not known. The sample consisted of blood, either unsorted or a sorted T cell fraction (not recorded which). Receptor source: a male donor with ankylosing spondylitis.

As regards this clonotype: This may be a read error: a much more frequent sequence differs by one nucleotide. CDR3 loop: CASSLNYGTACGYTF. As DNA, the CDR3 is TGTGCCAGCAGCTTAAATTACGGGACGGCCTGTGGCTACACCTTC. V gene TRBV11-2 combines with J gene TRBJ1-2; D is perhaps TRBD1 (5 bases). Germline CDR1 reads SGHAT; CDR2 reads FQNNGV. V was cut by 2 bases and J by 7 bases, with 17 bases left in between. The CDR3 consists of 15 residues.

This clonotype was seen at least ten times. V usage is TRBV10-3 and J usage is TRBJ2-7, with TRBD1 matching 11 bases. The CDR3 length is 13 residues. V shed 9 bases, J shed 4 bases, and the junction held 5 bases outside the gene matches. Germline CDR1 reads ENHRY; CDR2 reads SYGVKD. CDR3 region: CAMTRDRGYEQYF. CDR3 coding DNA: TGTGCCATGACCCGGGACAGGGGGTACGAGCAGTACTTC.

This clonotype was counted many times. The chain is built from TRBV7-9 and TRBJ1-2; a weak D match, TRBD1 (5 bases). V was shortened by 0 bases and J by 4 bases, with 12 bases between the two germline ends. Germline V gene lookup returns CDR1 SEHNR and CDR2 FQNEAQ (reference sequence). CDR3 length: 15 residues. The CDR3 here is CASSLARGHLYGYTF. CDR3 bases: TGTGCCAGCAGCTTAGCTCGGGGCCATCTCTATGGCTACACCTTC. The full variable domain, in which reference TRBV7-9 and TRBJ1-2 provide the parts outside the CDR3, is DTGVSQNPRHKITKRGQNVTFRCDPISEHNRLYWYRQTLGQGPEFLTYFQNEAQLEKSRLLSDRFSAERPKGSFSTLEIQRTEQGDSAMYLCASSLARGHLYGYTFGSGTRLTVV.

This clonotype was counted at least ten times. The genes are TRBV7-2 and TRBJ1-2; D is perhaps TRBD1 (5 bases). With 3 bases removed from V and 1 base from J, the gap between germline ends came to 12 bases. Germline lookup yields CDR1 SGHTA and CDR2 FQGNSA. This CDR3 spans 15 amino acids. The CDR3 DNA reads TGTGCCAGCAGCTTCCGGGGCCAGTTTAACTATGGCTACACCTTC. Protein sequence: CASSFRGQFNYGYTF.

The sample holds many counts of this clonotype. This chain links TRBV27 with TRBJ2-5; D possibly corresponds to TRBD1 (5 bases). The germline V gene has CDR1 MNHEY and CDR2 SMNVEV (reference sequence). The V and J ends lost 6 bases and 5 bases respectively, with 13 bases between them. The CDR3 contains 13 residues. The CDR3 is CASSRVIRETQYF. The CDR3 DNA sequence: TGTGCCAGCAGCAGGGTGATTCGGGAGACCCAGTACTTC.

The CDR3 here is CASSQGDRYNTEAFF. CDR3 sequence (DNA): TGCGCCAGCAGCCAAGGGGACAGATATAACACTGAAGCTTTCTTT. This chain links TRBV4-3 with TRBJ1-1, with 7 bases that match TRBD1. Germline-derived CDR1 and CDR2 are LGHNA and YSLEER. The length of the CDR3 is 15 residues. The V segment lost 1 base and the J segment 2 bases; nucleotides outside the gene matches: 4.

This clonotype was detected ten times or more. This chain connects TRBV27 to TRBJ2-4, with D unclear. V lost 6 bases to trimming and J lost 9 bases, with 15 bases between them. Per germline, CDR1 MNHEY and CDR2 SMNVEV (reference sequence). The CDR3 length is 13 residues. In nucleotides, the CDR3 is TGTGCCAGCAGCTACACACCGCCGGTCATTCAGTACTTC. Translation: CASSYTPPVIQYF.

The sample holds many counts of this clonotype. The V and J genes are TRBV29-1 and TRBJ1-3; TRBD1 matches at 10 bases. This CDR3 comprises 13 residues. The V gene end was trimmed by 4 bases and the J gene end by 3 bases; junction bases not matched to a gene: 0. Germline V gene lookup returns CDR1 SQVTM and CDR2 ANQGSEA. The CDR3 DNA is TGCAGCGTTGGGACAGGGGGTGGAAACACCATATATTTT. It translates to CSVGTGGGNTIYF.

This clonotype was seen at least ten times. This chain links TRBV6-1 with TRBJ2-3; no firm D call. The germline gives CDR1 MNHNS, CDR2 SASEGT. The CDR3 is 16 residues long. V lost 10 bases and J lost 4, with 24 bases in between. CDR3 sequence reads: CATQSEPRELADTQYF. The CDR3 DNA sequence: TGTGCCACCCAATCGGAACCCAGAGAATTGGCAGATACGCAGTATTTT.

This clonotype was recorded at least ten times. This rearrangement joins TRBV10-3 to TRBJ2-2; 8 positions match TRBD2. CDR1 is ENHRY, CDR2 SYGVKD, per germline. The CDR3 is made up of 16 amino acids. J lost 4 bases, V lost 10 bases, and 14 bases had no gene match. The CDR3 DNA reads as TGTGCCACCTCGGCGGAAGCGGGAGAGGGCACCGGGGAGCTGTTTTTT. It translates to CATSAEAGEGTGELFF.

The genes are TRBV5-5 and TRBJ2-1, with 7 bases identical to TRBD1. This CDR3 comprises 12 residues. With 3 bases clipped from V and 10 bases from J, the junction kept 4 bases outside the gene matches. The germline gives CDR1 SGHKS, CDR2 YYEKEE (reference sequence). The CDR3 sequence: CASSWTGQEQFF. The CDR3 nucleotides read TGTGCCAGCAGCTGGACAGGACAGGAGCAGTTCTTC.

The table lists this clonotype with many counts. The junction departs from the called germline gene at one end, perhaps through a read error. The chain carries TRBV7-7 and TRBJ2-5; perhaps TRBD2 as D (6 bases). Germline-derived CDR1 and CDR2 are SSHAT and FNYEAQ (reference sequence). This CDR3 has 13 amino acids. For the CDR3, the DNA is TGTGCTAGCACGCCTGCGGGGACAGAGACCCAGTACTTC. Encoded protein: CASTPAGTETQYF.

This clonotype was seen ten or more times. This chain connects TRBV20-1 to TRBJ2-1; the D gene is possibly TRBD1 (6 bases). The CDR3 is 14 residues long. Deletions cut 1 base from V and 10 bases from J, with 17 bases between. Germline V gives CDR1 DFQATT, CDR2 SNEGSKA (reference sequence). DNA for the CDR3: TGCAGTGCTAGAGTGAGGCTAGGGGGTTGGGAGCAGTTCTTC. Amino acid sequence: CSARVRLGGWEQFF.

This clonotype was seen only a few times. The J gene is TRBJ2-5, the V gene TRBV4-1, with 16 bases identical to TRBD2. V lost 5 bases and J lost 1; bases outside the gene matches: 10. The length of the CDR3 is 19 residues. Germline V gene lookup returns CDR1 MGHRA and CDR2 YSYEKL. The DNA of the CDR3 is TGCGCCAGCAGCAATAAACCCGGGACTAGCGGGAGGGGCCAAGAGACCCAGTACTTC. The encoded protein is CASSNKPGTSGRGQETQYF.

The sample holds many counts of this clonotype. This rearrangement joins TRBV4-2 to TRBJ2-7, with 11 positions matching TRBD2. After removal of 0 bases from V and 2 bases from J, the junction contained 3 bases not matched to a gene. Germline CDR1 LGHNA, CDR2 YNFKEQ. The CDR3 totals 16 residues. The CDR3 nucleotides are TGTGCCAGCAGCCAAGATCCGACTAGCGGGACCTACGAGCAGTACTTC. Its protein product is CASSQDPTSGTYEQYF.

This clonotype was recorded at least ten times. The chain has TRBV15 and TRBJ2-5; D is uncertain. Germline V lookup: CDR1 LNHNV, CDR2 YYDKDF (reference sequence). The CDR3 covers 16 residues. Trimming took 4 bases from V and 3 from J, leaving 18 bases between them. The chain's CDR3 is CATSIAPRSGEETQYF. DNA of the CDR3: TGTGCCACCAGCATAGCCCCGAGGAGTGGAGAAGAGACCCAGTACTTC.

This clonotype was detected only a few times. The chain combines TRBV9 with TRBJ2-2; D is unresolved. Trimming took 3 bases from V and 6 from J, leaving 21 bases between them. The CDR3 has 17 amino acids. CDR1 and CDR2 (germline): SGDLS, YYNGEE. The CDR3 DNA is TGTGCCAGCAGCGCGTATACCGGGCCAAAAGGTTCCGGGGAGCTGTTTTTT. Translation gives CASSAYTGPKGSGELFF.

This rearrangement joins TRBV18 to TRBJ2-3; 8 bases fit TRBD1. The CDR3 runs 15 residues. The V and J ends lost 3 bases and 1 base, in that order; junction bases with no gene match: 3. Germline lookup yields CDR1 KGHSH and CDR2 LQKENI. The CDR3 protein is CASSPKDRGTDTQYF. In DNA form, the CDR3 reads TGTGCCAGCTCACCGAAGGACAGGGGCACAGATACGCAGTATTTT.

This clonotype has at least ten counts. The chain carries TRBV5-1 and TRBJ2-7, with 7 nucleotides matching TRBD1. With 4 bases clipped from V and 2 bases from J, the junction kept 9 bases outside the gene matches. CDR1 SGHRS and CDR2 YFSETQ come from the germline V gene. The length of the CDR3 is 15 residues. The CDR3 DNA reads TGCGCCAGCAGCCCTACAGGACAGGCGGCCTACGAGCAGTACTTC. Its protein product is CASSPTGQAAYEQYF.

This clonotype was found many times. V and J are TRBV7-2 and TRBJ2-7, with a weak D call TRBD1 (6 bases). V was shortened by 5 bases and J by 2 bases, with 13 bases between the two germline ends. The CDR3 covers 14 residues. Germline V lookup: CDR1 SGHTA, CDR2 FQGNSA. The CDR3: CASSRTTGPYEQYF. The CDR3, as DNA: TGTGCCAGCAGCCGGACGACAGGCCCCTACGAGCAGTACTTC.

This clonotype appeared many times. The chain has TRBV5-1 and TRBJ1-2; maybe TRBD1 (6 bases). V was pared by 4 bases and J by 6 bases, with 10 bases between. There are 12 residues in the CDR3. Per germline, CDR1 SGHRS and CDR2 YFSETQ. The DNA for the CDR3 is TGCGCCAGCAGCCCGAACAGGGATGGCTACACCTTC. It codes for CASSPNRDGYTF.

The chain joins TRBV7-8 to TRBJ1-5; tentatively, D is TRBD1 (6 bases). Trimming removed 2 bases from V and 5 bases from J, with 13 bases in between. CDR1 is SGHVS and CDR2 is FQNEAQ in the germline V gene. The CDR3 is 15 amino acids. CDR3 coding DNA: TGTGCCAGCAGCTTATTCCTCGGGGGCGATCAGCCCCAGCATTTT. It specifies CASSLFLGGDQPQHF.

This clonotype came up many times. The chain couples TRBV6-2 or TRBV6-3 to TRBJ1-2, with D uncertain. Trimming stripped 7 bases from V and 7 bases from J, with 19 bases between. Germline CDR1 is MNHEY and CDR2 is SVGEGT. The CDR3 extends over 14 amino acids. For the CDR3, the DNA is TGTGCCAGCACCACAGACCCTGGTTGGCGTGGCTACACCTTC. It encodes CASTTDPGWRGYTF.